This entry features one TCR beta chain sequence. The target antigen is unknown. Trimming cost V 8 bases and J 2 bases, with 6 bases left between them. CDR1 and CDR2 from the germline V gene are LGHNA and YNFKEQ. This CDR3 comprises 11 residues. This table comes from immunoSEQ multiplex PCR, and its TCRdb copy is limited to in-frame clones, with some not included. The sample includes tens of thousands of clones, approximately 80% seen only once; the top ten take about 8.2%. The source of the sample is a study of OX40 agonist ivuxolimab in advanced cancers. Study observations and caveats: Averaging showed that CD8+ T cells had more expanded clones than CD4+ did.

The receptor was isolated from an adult with an advanced solid tumor such as melanoma, head and neck, liver or kidney cancer. Specimen: CD4+ or CD8+ T cells sorted from blood, collected in a trial of the OX40 agonist ivuxolimab. The rearrangement joins TRBV4-2 to TRBJ1-1, with D unclear. The CDR3 reads CASALNTEAFF. The CDR3 nucleotides are TGTGCCAGCGCACTAAACACTGAAGCTTTCTTT.